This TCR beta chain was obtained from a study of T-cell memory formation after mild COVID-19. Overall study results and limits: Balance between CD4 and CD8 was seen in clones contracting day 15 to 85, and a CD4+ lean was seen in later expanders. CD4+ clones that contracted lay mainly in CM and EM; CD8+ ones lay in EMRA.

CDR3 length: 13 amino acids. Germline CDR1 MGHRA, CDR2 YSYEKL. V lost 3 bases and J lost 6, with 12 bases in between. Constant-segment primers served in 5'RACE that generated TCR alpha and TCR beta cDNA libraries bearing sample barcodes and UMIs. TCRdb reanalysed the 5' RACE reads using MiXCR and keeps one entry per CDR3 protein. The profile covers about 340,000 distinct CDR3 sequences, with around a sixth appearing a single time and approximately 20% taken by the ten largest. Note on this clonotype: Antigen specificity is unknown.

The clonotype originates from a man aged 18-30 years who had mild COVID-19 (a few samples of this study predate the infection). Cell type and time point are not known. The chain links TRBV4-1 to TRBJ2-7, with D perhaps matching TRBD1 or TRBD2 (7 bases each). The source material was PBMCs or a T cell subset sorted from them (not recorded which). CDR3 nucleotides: TGCGCCAGCAGCCAGCAGGGGGGGAGCGAGCAGTACTTC. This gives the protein CASSQQGGSEQYF.